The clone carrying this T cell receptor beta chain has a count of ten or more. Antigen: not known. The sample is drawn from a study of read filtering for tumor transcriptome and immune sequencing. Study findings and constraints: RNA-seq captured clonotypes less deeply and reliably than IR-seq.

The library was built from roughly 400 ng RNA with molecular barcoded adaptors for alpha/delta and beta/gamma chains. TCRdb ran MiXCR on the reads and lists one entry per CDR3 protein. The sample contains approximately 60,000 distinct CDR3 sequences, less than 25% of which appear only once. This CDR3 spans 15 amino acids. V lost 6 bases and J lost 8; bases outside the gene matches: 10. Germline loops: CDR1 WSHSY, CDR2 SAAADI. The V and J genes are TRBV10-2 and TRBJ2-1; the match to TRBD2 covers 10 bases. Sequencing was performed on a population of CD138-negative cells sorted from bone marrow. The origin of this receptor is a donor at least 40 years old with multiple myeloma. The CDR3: CASSGEAGGPDEQFF. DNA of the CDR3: TGCGCCAGCAGCGGGGAAGCGGGGGGGCCCGATGAGCAGTTCTTC.